This TCR beta chain comes out of a study of spatial heterogeneity in lung cancer. The sample holds a few counts of this clonotype. Its antigen is still unknown. TCRdb re-derived calls from the 5' RACE reads in MiXCR, one entry per CDR3 protein. The repertoire holds about 27,000 distinct CDR3 sequences, with about 7.1% as singletons. Overall study findings and caveats: Expanded intratumoral alpha and beta TCR counts tracked tumor mutation counts.

Time point specified: sample taken at primary tumor resection. The material sequenced was lung tumor tissue, taken at surgery. This TCR was recovered from a male donor with early-stage non-small cell lung cancer.

The chain's CDR3 is CASSPSGTLNRLYEQYF. For the CDR3, the DNA is TGTGCCAGCAGCCCATCCGGGACCCTCAACCGGCTCTACGAGCAGTACTTC. The gene calls are TRBV3-2 and TRBJ2-7; the table assigns TRBD1, which was not confirmed against the DNA. TRBV3-2 is a known pseudogene. The CDR3 covers 17 residues.